The entry below describes one T cell receptor beta chain. As yet, its antigen is unknown. This specimen comes from a study of regulatory T cells in long-lasting Graves disease. Study-wide findings and caveats: TRBV28, TRBJ1-2 and TRBJ2-5 emerged as the favored segments in persistent disease. In persistent patients, shared public clonotypes (under 3,000) outnumbered those in new patients (around 1,000).

Time point: persistent/refractory GD, antithyroid drugs over 5 years with positive TRAb. The TCR library was prepared using RNA isolated from PBMCs. An endocrinology department in Xi'an, China, supplied the patients. Trimming took 5 bases from V and 7 from J; bases not matched to a gene: 9. This CDR3 is 16 amino acids long. CDR1 is SEHNR and CDR2 is FQNEAQ in the germline V gene (reference sequence). CDR3 regions were amplified by Arm-PCR using iRepertoire HTBI primers to build TCR beta libraries. TCRdb recomputed calls from the multiplex PCR reads with MiXCR, one row per CDR3 protein. The sample yields approximately 690,000 distinct CDR3 sequences, around 32% seen once.

This sequence joins TRBV7-9 and TRBJ2-1; 12 nucleotides agree with TRBD2. The origin of this receptor is a female donor with Graves disease. The material sequenced was peripheral blood mononuclear cells (PBMCs), taken when the disease was refractory, from a patient treated with antithyroid drugs. Written as DNA, the CDR3 is TGTGCCAGCAGCCTCCTAGCGGGAGGGCCGGGAAATGAGCAGTTCTTC. As protein: CASSLLAGGPGNEQFF. Filled out from reference TRBV7-9 and TRBJ2-1, the complete variable domain reads DTGVSQNPRHKITKRGQNVTFRCDPISEHNRLYWYRQTLGQGPEFLTYFQNEAQLEKSRLLSDRFSAERPKGSFSTLEIQRTEQGDSAMYLCASSLLAGGPGNEQFFGPGTRLTVL.